A selection of T cell receptor beta chains follows, all from one sample in a study of blood T cells in healthy people across ages. TCRdb reanalysed the 5' RACE reads using MiXCR and keeps one entry per CDR3 protein. The table lists about 1,400,000 distinct CDR3 sequences, approximately 38% of them singletons. The sample comprised blood. The receptors derive from a woman in her late teens or twenties in good health. Each CDR3 is given without its conserved first and last residue. Clone size is not always given. Where it is, it says once, few, many or a class for expanded clones.

CDR3 protein,clone size,J gene,V gene
ASSVSYSNQPQH,once,TRBJ1-5,TRBV2
SVPRTLLLSVGEQF,-,TRBJ2-1,TRBV20-1
SELPRDRGLEETQY,-,TRBJ2-5,TRBV29-1
ASSSRADNTEAF,-,TRBJ1-1,TRBV5-1
ASSVEADTFNYGYT,-,TRBJ1-2,TRBV9
ASGVERGTTDTQY,-,TRBJ2-3,TRBV4-1
SATGGPSAAEAF,-,TRBJ1-1,TRBV20-1
ASRPQGMGYT,-,TRBJ1-2,TRBV6-5
ASRDPGGLSYGYT,few,TRBJ1-2,TRBV28
ASSFGRDNEQY,-,TRBJ2-7,TRBV10-3
ASSLSTSAYNEQF,once,TRBJ2-1,TRBV7-3
ASSLAGGLYQETQY,-,TRBJ2-5,TRBV28
ASSERPGLAGELDTQY,-,TRBJ2-3,TRBV6-4
SAAGQGGSYEEY,-,TRBJ2-7,TRBV20-1
ASSPLGISGYEQY,-,TRBJ2-7,TRBV18
ASREAGGRQPQH,-,TRBJ1-5,TRBV27